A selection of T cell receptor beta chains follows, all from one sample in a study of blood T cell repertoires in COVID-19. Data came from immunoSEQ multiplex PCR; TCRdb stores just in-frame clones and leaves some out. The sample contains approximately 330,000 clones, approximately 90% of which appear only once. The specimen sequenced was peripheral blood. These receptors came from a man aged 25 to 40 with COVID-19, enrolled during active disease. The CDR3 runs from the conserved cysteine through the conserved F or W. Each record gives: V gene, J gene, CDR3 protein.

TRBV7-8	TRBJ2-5	CASRASGSQETQYF
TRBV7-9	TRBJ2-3	CASSPGRLAGVPNTQYF
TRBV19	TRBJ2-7	CASSIGQLYSYEQYF
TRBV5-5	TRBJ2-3	CASSLDPGVSTDTQYF
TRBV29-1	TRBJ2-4	CSVSRAAKNIQYF
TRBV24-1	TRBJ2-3	CATSDLGGLGQTDTQYF
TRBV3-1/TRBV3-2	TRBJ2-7	CASSQNSGSYEQYF
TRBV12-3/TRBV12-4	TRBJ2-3	CASSPPPTDTQYF
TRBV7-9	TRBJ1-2	CATPKQGLKINYGYTF
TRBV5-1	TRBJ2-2	CASNMDISGELFF
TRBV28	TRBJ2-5	CASSLADRAYETQYF
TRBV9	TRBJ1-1	CASSPWAGAGVNTEAFF
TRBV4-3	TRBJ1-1	CASSRGLGNTEAFF
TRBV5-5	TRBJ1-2	CASSQGDRGLSSGYTF
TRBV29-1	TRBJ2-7	CSVEDNRGYEQYF
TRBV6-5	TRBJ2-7	CASSYSGRRPSEQYF
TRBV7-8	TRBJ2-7	CASSPRLAGEPEQYF
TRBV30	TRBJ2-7	CAWRFRERPYEQYF
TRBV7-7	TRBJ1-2	CASSLSLRDRGREGGYTF
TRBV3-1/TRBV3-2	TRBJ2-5	CASSPGTSRQETQYF
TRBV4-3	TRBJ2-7	CASSWGLEVEAQPYEQYF
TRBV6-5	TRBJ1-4	CASSSQTGPNEKLFF
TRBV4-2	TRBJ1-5	CASSPGDRNYNQPQHF
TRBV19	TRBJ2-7	CASSIDGTYEQYF
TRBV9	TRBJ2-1	CASSETGGAYNEQFF
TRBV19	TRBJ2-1	CASSVTLAGHAGNEQFF
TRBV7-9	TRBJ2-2	CASSLTGQGTNGELFF
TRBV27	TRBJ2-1	CASSLFGDEQFF
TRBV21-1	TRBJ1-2	CASSKGARDYGYTF
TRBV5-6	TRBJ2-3	CASSLGAGQSWTQYF
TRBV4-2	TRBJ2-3	CASSHETRGSDTQYF
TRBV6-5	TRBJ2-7	CASSLSGGNSYEQYF
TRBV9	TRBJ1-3	CASSVDRARSGNTIYF
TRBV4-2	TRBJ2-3	CASSQDPGLAGTGAGTDTQYF
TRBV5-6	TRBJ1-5	CASSLGTGRINQPQHF